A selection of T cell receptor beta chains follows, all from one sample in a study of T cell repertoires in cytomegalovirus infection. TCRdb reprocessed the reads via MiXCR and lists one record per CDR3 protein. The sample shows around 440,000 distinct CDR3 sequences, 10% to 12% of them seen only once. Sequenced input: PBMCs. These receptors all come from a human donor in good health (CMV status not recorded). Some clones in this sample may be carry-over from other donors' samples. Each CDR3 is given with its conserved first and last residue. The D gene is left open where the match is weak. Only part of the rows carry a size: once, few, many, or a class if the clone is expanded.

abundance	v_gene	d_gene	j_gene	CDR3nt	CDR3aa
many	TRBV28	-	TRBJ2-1	TGTGCCAGCAGATATACGGGGGACATCTACAATGAGCAGTTCTTC	CASRYTGDIYNEQFF
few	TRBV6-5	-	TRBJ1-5	TGTGCCAGCAGCTACGACGGAAATCAGCCCCAGCATTTT	CASSYDGNQPQHF
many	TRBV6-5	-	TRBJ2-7	TGTGCCAGCAGTTGGGACTTAGGGGTCTACGAGCAGTACTTC	CASSWDLGVYEQYF
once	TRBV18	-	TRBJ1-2	TGTGCCAGCTCACCACCGGCGGGGCTGGATGGCTACACCTTC	CASSPPAGLDGYTF
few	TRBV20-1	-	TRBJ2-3	TGCAGTGCTCGACAGTTGGGAGATACGCAGTATTTT	CSARQLGDTQYF
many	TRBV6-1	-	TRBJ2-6	TGTGCCAGCACCGAAATGTTCTCTGGGGCCAACGTCCTGACTTTC	CASTEMFSGANVLTF
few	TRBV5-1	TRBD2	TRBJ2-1	TGCGCCAGCAGCTTAAGCGGGGGACTCCCCAATGAGCAGTTCTTC	CASSLSGGLPNEQFF
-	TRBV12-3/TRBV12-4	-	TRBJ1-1	TGTGCCAGCAGCCGATCCCAGGATGAAGCTTTCTTT	CASSRSQDEAFF
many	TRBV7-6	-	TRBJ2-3	TGTGCCAGCAGCACCGCCCCGTTGGATACGCAGTATTTT	CASSTAPLDTQYF
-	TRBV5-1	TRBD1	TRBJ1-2	TGCGCCAGCAGCCAAAACACAGGACAGGGCAGTGGCTACACCTTC	CASSQNTGQGSGYTF
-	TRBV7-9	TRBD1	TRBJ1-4	TGTGCCAGCAGACCCAGGGACAGGTCAAATGAAAAACTGTTTTTT	CASRPRDRSNEKLFF
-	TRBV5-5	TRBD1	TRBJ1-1	TGTGCCAGCAGCTTGGAGGGGGCCCTGAACACTGAAGCTTTCTTT	CASSLEGALNTEAFF
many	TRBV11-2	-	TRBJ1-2	TGTGCCAGCAGGCCCGGGGGGAGGAACTATGGCTACACCTTC	CASRPGGRNYGYTF
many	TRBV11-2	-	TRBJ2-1	TGTGCCAGCAGCGCGAAAGGACTACACAATGAGCAGTTCTTC	CASSAKGLHNEQFF
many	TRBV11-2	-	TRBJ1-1	TGTGCCAGCAGCGACCAGGGGTCGGGCGTCACTGAAGCTTTCTTT	CASSDQGSGVTEAFF
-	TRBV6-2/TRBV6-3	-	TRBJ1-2	TGTGCCAGTGGGACTTTCTCAGGGTATGGCTACACCTTC	CASGTFSGYGYTF
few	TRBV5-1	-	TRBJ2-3	TGCGCCAGCAGCTTGGCCTCAGCCACGGGCACAGATACGCAGTATTTT	CASSLASATGTDTQYF
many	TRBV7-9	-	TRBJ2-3	TGTGCCAGCAGCCACAGGGACTTCACAGATACGCAGTATTTT	CASSHRDFTDTQYF
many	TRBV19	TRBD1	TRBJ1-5	TGTGCCAGTAGTTCAGGGGGCAGGCCCCAGCATTTT	CASSSGGRPQHF
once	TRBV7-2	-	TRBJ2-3	TGTGCCAGCAGCTTAGGGGGTCAGCCACAGTATTTT	CASSLGGQPQYF
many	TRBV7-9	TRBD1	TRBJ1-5	TGTGCCAGCAGCGCCGGGACAGCTTATCAGCCCCAGCATTTT	CASSAGTAYQPQHF
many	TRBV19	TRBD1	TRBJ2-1	TGTGCCAGTAGTGAACAGGGGAATCCCTACAATGAGCAGTTCTTC	CASSEQGNPYNEQFF